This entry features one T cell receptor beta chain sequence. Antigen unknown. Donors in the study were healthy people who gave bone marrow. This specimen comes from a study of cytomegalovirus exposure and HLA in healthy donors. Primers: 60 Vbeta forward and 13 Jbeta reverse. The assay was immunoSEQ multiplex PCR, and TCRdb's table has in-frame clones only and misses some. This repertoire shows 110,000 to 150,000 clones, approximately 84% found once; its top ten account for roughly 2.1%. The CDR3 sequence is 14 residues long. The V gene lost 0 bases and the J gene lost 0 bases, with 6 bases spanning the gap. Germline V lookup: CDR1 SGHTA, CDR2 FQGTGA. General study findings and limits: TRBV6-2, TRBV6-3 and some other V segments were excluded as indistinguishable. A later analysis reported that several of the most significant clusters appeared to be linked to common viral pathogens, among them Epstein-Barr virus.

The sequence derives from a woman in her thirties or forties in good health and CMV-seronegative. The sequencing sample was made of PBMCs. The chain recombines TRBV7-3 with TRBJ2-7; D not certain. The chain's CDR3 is CASSLTESSYEQYF. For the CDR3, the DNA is TGTGCCAGCAGCTTAACTGAGAGCTCCTACGAGCAGTACTTC.